This passage covers 18 T cell receptor beta chains from one sample sequenced in a study of T cell changes during pregnancy in multiple sclerosis. The data were produced by immunoSEQ multiplex PCR, yet TCRdb's version contains in-frame clones alone and is incomplete. The table lists about 14,000 clones, around 83% of them singletons. This material consisted of CD8+ T cells from peripheral blood mononuclear cells, taken after pregnancy. The receptor source for this set is a female donor in good health, enrolled as a control in a pregnancy study.

The chain uses TRBV9 and TRBJ2-7; TRBD2 matches 7 bases. The CDR3 spans 16 residues. Trimming at V came to 3 bases and at J to 0 bases, leaving 9 bases not matched to a gene. Germline V lookup: CDR1 SGDLS, CDR2 YYNGEE. The CDR3 sequence is CASSAGGGGSSYEQYF. As DNA, the CDR3 is TGTGCCAGCAGCGCCGGCGGGGGTGGGTCCTCCTACGAGCAGTACTTC.

This chain uses TRBV27 with TRBJ2-7; the D is unclear. The CDR3 runs to 13 residues. The germline V and J ends were trimmed by 2 bases and 3 bases, with 8 bases remaining between them. Germline V gives CDR1 MNHEY, CDR2 SMNVEV (reference sequence). The CDR3 spells CASSLEASYEQYF. Here the CDR3 DNA reads TGTGCCAGCAGTTTAGAGGCCAGCTACGAGCAGTACTTC.

The chain employs TRBV6-5 and TRBJ2-2; D possibly corresponds to TRBD1 (5 bases). The germline gives CDR1 MNHEY, CDR2 SVGAGI. This CDR3 comprises 12 residues. Trimming removed 2 bases at V and 7 bases at J, with 5 bases between. CDR3 region: CASSYQGGELFF. The CDR3 nucleotides read TGTGCCAGCAGTTACCAGGGCGGGGAGCTGTTTTTT.

The chain uses TRBV7-9 and TRBJ1-5, with D tentatively TRBD1 (5 bases). Germline V gives CDR1 SEHNR, CDR2 FQNEAQ (reference sequence). V was clipped by 4 bases and J by 7 bases, with 11 bases between them. There are 13 residues in the CDR3. CDR3 in amino acids: CASSSGGNQPQHF. DNA for the CDR3: TGTGCCAGCAGCTCCGGGGGAAACCAGCCCCAGCATTTT. Full variable domain (missing parts from reference TRBV7-9 and TRBJ1-5): DTGVSQNPRHKITKRGQNVTFRCDPISEHNRLYWYRQTLGQGPEFLTYFQNEAQLEKSRLLSDRFSAERPKGSFSTLEIQRTEQGDSAMYLCASSSGGNQPQHFGDGTRLSIL.

The V gene is TRBV5-3, the J gene TRBJ1-4; D not certain. TRBV5-3 has ORF status, its function being uncertain. Trimming took off 3 bases at V and 0 bases at J, with 27 bases between the two ends. The CDR3 runs to 21 residues. CDR3 nucleotide sequence: TGTGCCAGAAGCTCCACGCCCCCGTTAGGGAGCTTACATGCAACTAATGAAAAACTGTTTTTT. This gives the protein CARSSTPPLGSLHATNEKLFF.

The genes are TRBV4-1 and TRBJ1-1; D is ambiguous. CDR3 length: 13 amino acids. Germline values: CDR1 MGHRA, CDR2 YSYEKL. Between the trimmed V and J ends, which lost 2 bases and 10 bases, there was a span of 14 bases. CDR3 sequence: CASSQLMAAGAFF. The CDR3 DNA reads as TGCGCCAGCAGCCAACTCATGGCTGCTGGAGCTTTCTTT.

This rearrangement joins TRBV27 to TRBJ1-6; D is undetermined. This CDR3 comprises 15 residues. V was cut by 2 bases and J by 4 bases, with 9 bases left in between. From germline, CDR1 is MNHEY and CDR2 SMNVEV (reference sequence). Written as DNA, the CDR3 is TGTGCCAGCAGTTTAGGGGAGTTATATAATTCACCCCTCCACTTT. The encoded protein is CASSLGELYNSPLHF.

The chain uses TRBV5-1 and TRBJ1-2; TRBD1 is a possible D gene (6 bases). CDR1 and CDR2 (germline): SGHRS, YFSETQ. The CDR3 runs 16 residues. Trimming took off 4 bases at V and 5 bases at J, with 21 bases between the two ends. The CDR3 region is CASSTWTEASNYGYTF. The CDR3 DNA reads TGCGCCAGCAGCACCTGGACAGAAGCATCCAATTATGGCTACACCTTC.

The chain employs TRBV11-1 and TRBJ2-1; TRBD1 matches at 9 bases. Losses at the gene ends were 5 bases for V and 0 bases for J; bases not matched to a gene: 8. This CDR3 is 17 amino acids long. CDR1 is SGHAT, CDR2 FQDESV, per germline (reference sequence). The CDR3 spells CASSPHRGRSSYNEQFF. In DNA form, the CDR3 reads TGTGCCAGCAGCCCGCACAGGGGGCGAAGCTCCTACAATGAGCAGTTCTTC.

The chain joins TRBV6-5 to TRBJ2-7, with a possible D match to TRBD2 (6 bases). Germline-derived CDR1 and CDR2 are MNHEY and SVGAGI. Trimming took 2 bases from V and 0 from J, leaving 14 bases between them. The CDR3 consists of 16 residues. The CDR3 sequence: CASSYQAGGGSYEQYF. In nucleotides, the CDR3 is TGTGCCAGCAGTTACCAAGCGGGCGGTGGCTCCTACGAGCAGTACTTC.

J is TRBJ2-6 and V is TRBV5-4; tentative D call: TRBD2 (6 bases). The germline V gene encodes CDR1 SGHNT and CDR2 YYREEE (reference sequence). The length of the CDR3 is 15 residues. V was shortened by 7 bases and J by 1 base, with 12 bases between the two germline ends. For the CDR3, the DNA is TGTGCCAGCGCACCCGGGAGATCTGGGGCCAACGTCCTGACTTTC. This sequence encodes CASAPGRSGANVLTF.

The chain links TRBV4-2 to TRBJ2-1; D perhaps matches TRBD2 (6 bases). The CDR3 has 13 amino acids. The germline V gene has CDR1 LGHNA and CDR2 YNFKEQ. V lost 0 bases to trimming and J lost 8 bases, with 8 bases between them. The CDR3 DNA follows: TGTGCCAGCAGCCAAGATGGGGGGTATGAGCAGTTCTTC. Its protein is CASSQDGGYEQFF.

This rearrangement joins TRBV27 to TRBJ1-6; 9 nucleotides line up with TRBD1. V lost 5 bases to trimming and J lost 5 bases; unmatched junction nucleotides: 7. This CDR3 comprises 16 residues. CDR1 is MNHEY, CDR2 SMNVEV, per germline (reference sequence). The CDR3 loop is CASSRGTGHNNSPLHF. The CDR3 bases are TGTGCCAGCAGTCGAGGGACAGGGCATAATAATTCACCCCTCCACTTT.

The chain couples TRBV30 to TRBJ2-2; TRBD1 might be the D (7 bases). The CDR3 is 14 residues long. Germline V gives CDR1 GTSNPN, CDR2 SVGIG (reference sequence). Trimming took off 3 bases at V and 6 bases at J, with 14 bases between the two ends. The CDR3 is CAWRGTGEAGELFF. The CDR3 nucleotides are TGTGCCTGGAGGGGAACAGGGGAGGCCGGGGAGCTGTTTTTT.

This clone was counted a single time. The V gene is TRBV7-9, the J gene TRBJ1-2; D is unclear. CDR1 SEHNR and CDR2 FQNEAQ come from the germline V gene (reference sequence). The CDR3 contains 15 residues. Between the trimmed V and J ends, which lost 5 bases and 3 bases, there was a span of 16 bases. CDR3 residues: CASSPYPPIDYGYTF. CDR3 DNA: TGTGCCAGCAGCCCCTACCCCCCTATTGACTATGGCTACACCTTC.

This chain's CDR3 is CASSQGNGESETQYF. The CDR3, as DNA: TGTGCCAGCAGCCAAGGAAATGGGGAGTCAGAGACCCAGTACTTC. This sequence joins TRBV4-2 and TRBJ2-5; D is perhaps TRBD2 (5 bases). Germline loops: CDR1 LGHNA, CDR2 YNFKEQ. V lost 1 base, J lost 4 bases, and 13 bases lay in between. CDR3 size: 15 residues.

V is TRBV7-3 and J is TRBJ2-2; 14 nucleotides line up with TRBD2. The trim removed 3 bases at V and 4 bases at J, leaving 4 bases unmatched. CDR1 SGHTA and CDR2 FQGTGA come from the germline V gene. The CDR3 runs to 17 residues. The CDR3 region is CASSLTSGGAGTGELFF. The CDR3, as DNA: TGTGCCAGCAGCTTGACTAGCGGGGGGGCCGGCACCGGGGAGCTGTTTTTT.

The chain links TRBV5-4 to TRBJ1-1; 9 positions agree with TRBD1. CDR3 length: 16 amino acids. Per the germline V gene, CDR1 is SGHNT and CDR2 is YYREEE (reference sequence). V lost 2 bases, J lost 0 bases, and 5 bases stayed unmatched. The CDR3 coding sequence is TGTGCCAGCAGCTTCCCCGGGACAGGGATGAACACTGAAGCTTTCTTT. Protein: CASSFPGTGMNTEAFF.